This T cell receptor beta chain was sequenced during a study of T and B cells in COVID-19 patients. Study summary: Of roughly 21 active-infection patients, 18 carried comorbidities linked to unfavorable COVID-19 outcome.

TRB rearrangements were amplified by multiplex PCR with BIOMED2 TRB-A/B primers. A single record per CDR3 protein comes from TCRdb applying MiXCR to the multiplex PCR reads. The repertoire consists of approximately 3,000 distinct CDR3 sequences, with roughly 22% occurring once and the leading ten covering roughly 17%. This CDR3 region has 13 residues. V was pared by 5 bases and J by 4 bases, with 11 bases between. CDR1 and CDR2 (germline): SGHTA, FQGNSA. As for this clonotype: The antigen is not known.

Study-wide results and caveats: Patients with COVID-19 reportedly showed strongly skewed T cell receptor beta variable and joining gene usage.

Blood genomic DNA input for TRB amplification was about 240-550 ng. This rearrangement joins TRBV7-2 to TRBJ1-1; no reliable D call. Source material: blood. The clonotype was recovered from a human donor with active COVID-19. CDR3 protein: CASSPRWATEAFF. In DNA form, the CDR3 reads TGTGCCAGCAGCCCCCGTTGGGCCACTGAAGCTTTCTTT.